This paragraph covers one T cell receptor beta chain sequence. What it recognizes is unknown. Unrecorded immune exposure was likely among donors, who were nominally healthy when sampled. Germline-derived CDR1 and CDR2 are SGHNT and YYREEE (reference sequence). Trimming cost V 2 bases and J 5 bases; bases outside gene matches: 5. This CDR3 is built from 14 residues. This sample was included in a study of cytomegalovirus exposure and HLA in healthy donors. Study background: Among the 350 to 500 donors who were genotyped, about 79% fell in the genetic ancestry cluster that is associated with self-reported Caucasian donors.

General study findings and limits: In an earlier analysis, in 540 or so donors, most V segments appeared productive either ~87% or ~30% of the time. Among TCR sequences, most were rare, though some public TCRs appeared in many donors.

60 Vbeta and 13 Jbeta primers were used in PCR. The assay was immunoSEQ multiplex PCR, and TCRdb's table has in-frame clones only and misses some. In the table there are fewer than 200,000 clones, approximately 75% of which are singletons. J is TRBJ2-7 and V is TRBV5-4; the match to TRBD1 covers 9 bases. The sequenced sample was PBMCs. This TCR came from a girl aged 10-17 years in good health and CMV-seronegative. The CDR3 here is CASSFDRGSDEQYF. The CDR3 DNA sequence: TGTGCCAGCAGCTTTGACAGGGGGTCCGACGAGCAGTACTTC.